In this sample, the clone carrying this T cell receptor (beta chain) turned up many times. Its antigen is still unknown. Looked up from germline, CDR1 is MNHNS and CDR2 is SASEGT. This CDR3 region has 11 residues. V was trimmed by 5 bases and J by 2 bases, leaving 2 bases between them. The sample originates from a study of early T cells in non-severe SARS-CoV-2 infection. Individually, cDNA molecules had unique molecular identifiers attached to them. One entry per CDR3 protein results from TCRdb running MiXCR on the 5' RACE reads. The sample contains some 33,000 distinct CDR3 sequences, less than 7% of which appear only once. General observations from the study: Comparison of clonotypes with VDJdb favored anti-spike CD8 responses while missing private and CD4 specificities.

Sample: whole blood. The source is an adult who was a healthcare worker with PCR-confirmed SARS-CoV-2 infection or an uninfected control (not recorded which). The rearrangement links TRBV6-1 to TRBJ2-3; D uncertain. CDR3 loop: CASSHTDTQYF. CDR3 nucleotides: TGTGCCAGCAGTCACACAGATACGCAGTATTTT.